These 3 T cell receptor beta chains came from one sample sequenced in a study of human T cells and chemical hapten exposure. Regarding time point: patch test 3, about 24 weeks after DPC sensitization. Treatment meaning: therapeutic diphenylcyclopropenone sensitization with weekly scalp DPC. TCRdb used MiXCR to reprocess the RACE reads, holding one entry per CDR3 protein. The sample yields 190,000 or so distinct CDR3 sequences, around 23% seen once. The sequencing here drew on whole blood, taken in connection with sensitization to the hapten diphenylcyclopropenone (DPC). Receptor source: a woman in her 40s with alopecia areata. Some clones in this sample may be carry-over from other donors' samples.

This clonotype has only a few counts. This chain uses TRBV2 with TRBJ2-1; 12 bases map to TRBD2. Germline trimming cut 4 bases from V and 7 bases from J; bases unmatched to any gene: 8. The CDR3 sequence is 16 residues long. Germline V gene lookup returns CDR1 SNHLY and CDR2 FYNNEI. DNA of the CDR3: TGTGCCAGCAGTGGCTCCACTAGCGGGAGGTGGAATGAGCAGTTCTTC. Translating it yields CASSGSTSGRWNEQFF.

This clonotype occurred a few times. The rearrangement joins TRBV29-1 to TRBJ2-3; D may be TRBD2 (6 bases). The CDR3 runs 11 residues. Germline loops: CDR1 SQVTM, CDR2 ANQGSEA. The ends were cut back, 0 bases at V and 12 bases at J, with 10 bases in the middle. This CDR3 is CSVEDGGAQYF. The CDR3 nucleotides are TGCAGCGTTGAAGACGGAGGGGCCCAGTATTTT.

The gene calls are TRBV7-9 and TRBJ2-3, with 7 positions matching TRBD1. J gave up 2 bases and V 5 bases, and 10 bases lay outside the gene matches. Germline V CDR1 and CDR2: SEHNR, FQNEAQ (reference sequence). CDR3 length: 16 residues. CDR3 coding DNA: TGTGCCAGCAGCGGGCCTAGACAGGGATACACAGATACGCAGTATTTT. Its translation: CASSGPRQGYTDTQYF. Looking up the rest from reference TRBV7-9 and TRBJ2-3 gives the full variable domain: DTGVSQNPRHKITKRGQNVTFRCDPISEHNRLYWYRQTLGQGPEFLTYFQNEAQLEKSRLLSDRFSAERPKGSFSTLEIQRTEQGDSAMYLCASSGPRQGYTDTQYFGPGTRLTVL.